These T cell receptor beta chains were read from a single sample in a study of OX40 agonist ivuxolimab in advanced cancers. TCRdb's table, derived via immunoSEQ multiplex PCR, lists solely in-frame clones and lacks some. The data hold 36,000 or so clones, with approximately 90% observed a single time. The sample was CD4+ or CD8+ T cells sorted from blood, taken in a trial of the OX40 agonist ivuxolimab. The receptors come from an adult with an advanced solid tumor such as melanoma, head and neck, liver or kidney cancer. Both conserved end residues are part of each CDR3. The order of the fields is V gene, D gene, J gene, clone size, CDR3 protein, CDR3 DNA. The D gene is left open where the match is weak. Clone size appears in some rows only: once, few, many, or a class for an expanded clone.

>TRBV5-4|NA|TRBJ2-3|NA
CASSLGGGPTDTQYF
TGTGCCAGCAGCTTGGGTGGGGGACCCACAGATACGCAGTATTTT
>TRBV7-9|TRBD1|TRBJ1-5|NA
CASRDRGRTGQPQHF
TGTGCCAGCAGGGACAGGGGGCGAACTGGCCAGCCCCAGCATTTT
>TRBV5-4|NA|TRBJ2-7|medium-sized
CASPCIMGGRREQYF
TGTGCCAGCCCTTGCATAATGGGGGGCCGTCGGGAGCAGTACTTC
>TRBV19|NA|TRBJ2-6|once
CASRMTGSSGANVLTF
TGTGCCAGTAGGATGACTGGATCGTCTGGGGCCAACGTCCTGACTTTC
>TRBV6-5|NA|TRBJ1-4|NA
CASSYWGTNEKLFF
TGTGCCAGCAGTTATTGGGGGACAAATGAAAAACTGTTTTTT
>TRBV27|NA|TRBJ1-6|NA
CASSLHSSYNSPLHF
TGTGCCAGCAGCCTACATAGCTCCTATAATTCACCCCTCCACTTT
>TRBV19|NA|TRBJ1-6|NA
CASSAGAGRSPLHF
TGTGCCAGTAGTGCGGGGGCAGGGAGGTCACCCCTCCACTTT
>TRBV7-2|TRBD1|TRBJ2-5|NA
CASSFGQGETQYF
TGTGCCAGCAGCTTCGGACAGGGCGAGACCCAGTACTTC
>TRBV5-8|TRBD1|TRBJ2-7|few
CASSSRRQGAYEQYF
TGTGCCAGCAGCTCCCGCCGACAGGGGGCCTACGAGCAGTACTTC
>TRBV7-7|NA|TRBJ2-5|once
CASSSREQETQYF
TGTGCTAGCAGCTCTAGGGAGCAAGAGACCCAGTACTTC
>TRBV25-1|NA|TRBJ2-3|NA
CASSFPRGDTQYF
TGTGCCAGCAGTTTCCCCAGGGGAGATACGCAGTATTTT
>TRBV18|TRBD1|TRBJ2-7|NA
CASSLGQPYEQYF
TGTGCCAGCTCACTGGGACAGCCCTACGAGCAGTACTTC
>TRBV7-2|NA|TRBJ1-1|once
CASSYRMNTEAFF
TGTGCCAGCAGCTACCGGATGAACACTGAAGCTTTCTTT
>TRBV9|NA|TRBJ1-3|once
CASSERDFSVFGNTIYF
TGTGCCAGCAGCGAACGGGACTTTTCGGTGTTTGGAAACACCATATATTTT
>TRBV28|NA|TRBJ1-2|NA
CASISGGRYGYTF
TGTGCCAGCATCTCCGGGGGTCGATATGGCTACACCTTC
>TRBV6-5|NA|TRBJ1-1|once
CASSYSHQGNTEAFF
TGTGCCAGCAGTTACTCACACCAGGGGAACACTGAAGCTTTCTTT
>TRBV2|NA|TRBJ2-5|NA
CASRLRGEEYF
TGTGCCAGCAGATTACGCGGGGAGGAGTACTTC
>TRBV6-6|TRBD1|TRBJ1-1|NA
CASTGGQGRTEAFF
TGTGCCAGCACCGGGGGACAGGGAAGGACTGAAGCTTTCTTT
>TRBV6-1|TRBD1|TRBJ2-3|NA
CASSARKTGVSGTDTQYF
TGTGCCAGCAGTGCTCGAAAAACAGGGGTGTCAGGCACAGATACGCAGTATTTT
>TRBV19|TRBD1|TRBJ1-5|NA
CASSGQGAGNQPQHF
TGTGCCAGTAGTGGACAGGGGGCAGGCAATCAGCCCCAGCATTTT
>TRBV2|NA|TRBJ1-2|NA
CASSEFARYGYTF
TGTGCCAGCAGTGAATTTGCACGCTATGGCTACACCTTC
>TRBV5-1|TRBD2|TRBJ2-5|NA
CASSVGTSGGGRETQYF
TGCGCCAGCAGCGTCGGGACTAGCGGGGGGGGACGGGAGACCCAGTACTTC
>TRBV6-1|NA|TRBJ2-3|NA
CASSAPRALIADTQYF
TGTGCCAGCAGTGCTCCCAGGGCCCTGATCGCAGATACGCAGTATTTT
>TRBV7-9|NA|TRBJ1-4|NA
CASSLSKTTNEKLFF
TGTGCCAGCAGCTTGTCCAAAACAACTAATGAAAAACTGTTTTTT
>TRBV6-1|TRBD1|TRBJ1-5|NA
CASRPDRAGNQPQHF
TGTGCCAGCAGACCGGACAGGGCCGGCAATCAGCCCCAGCATTTT
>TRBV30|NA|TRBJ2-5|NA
CAWSVGGAKTQYF
TGTGCCTGGAGTGTAGGGGGGGCTAAGACCCAGTACTTC
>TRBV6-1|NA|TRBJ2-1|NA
CASSEASSGSEQFF
TGTGCCAGCAGTGAGGCCTCATCGGGATCAGAGCAGTTCTTC
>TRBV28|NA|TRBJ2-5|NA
CASSPRAPAKTQYF
TGTGCCAGCAGCCCCCGGGCCCCCGCAAAGACCCAGTACTTC
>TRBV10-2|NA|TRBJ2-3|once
CASSEAGRLRTDTQYF
TGCGCCAGCAGTGAAGCCGGCAGGTTAAGAACAGATACGCAGTATTTT
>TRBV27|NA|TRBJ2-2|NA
CASKDAGTNTGELFF
TGTGCCAGCAAAGACGCAGGGACGAACACCGGGGAGCTGTTTTTT
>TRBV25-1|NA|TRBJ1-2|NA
CASSFGQSYGYTF
TGTGCCAGCAGTTTTGGGCAGAGCTATGGCTACACCTTC
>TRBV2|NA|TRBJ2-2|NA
CASSVRARTGELFF
TGTGCCAGCAGTGTAAGGGCCCGGACCGGGGAGCTGTTTTTT
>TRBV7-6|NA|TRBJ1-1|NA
CASSLGGILNTEAFF
TGTGCCAGCAGCTTGGGGGGTATATTGAACACTGAAGCTTTCTTT
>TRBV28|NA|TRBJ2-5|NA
CASSSYNPRDLQETQYF
TGTGCCAGCAGTTCCTATAACCCCAGGGACCTCCAAGAGACCCAGTACTTC
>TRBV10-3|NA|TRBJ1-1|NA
CAISLSRGTNEAFF
TGTGCCATCAGCCTCAGTCGGGGCACTAATGAAGCTTTCTTT